These T cell receptor beta chains were read from a single sample in a study of T cell responses to AZD1222 COVID-19 vaccine. Repertoires were generated with immunoSEQ multiplex PCR, while TCRdb's copy carries only in-frame clones and drops some. The table includes 100,000 to 150,000 clones, 80% to 90% detected once. The sequences come from peripheral blood, collected on day 0 of AZD1222 vaccination. These receptors were collected from an adult in good health. Each CDR3 is given without its conserved first and last residue.

>TRBV21-1|TRBJ2-7
ASSPGQGGSQY
>TRBV3-1/TRBV3-2|TRBJ2-1
ASSQVAGSYNEQF
>TRBV7-6|TRBJ2-1
ASSLEFSGSRNEQF
>TRBV24-1|TRBJ1-2
ATSDRGRIGGYT
>TRBV18|TRBJ2-5
ASSGTREETQY
>TRBV3-1/TRBV3-2|TRBJ2-7
ASTWGQGTYEQY
>TRBV5-6|TRBJ2-7
ASSPGLASEQY
>TRBV7-2|TRBJ2-3
ASSLTPVGGRTATQY
>TRBV29-1|TRBJ2-3
SVQKGTGTDTQY
>TRBV30|TRBJ1-4
AWSGTPFEEKLF
>TRBV18|TRBJ2-2
ASSPYSGQPGELF
>TRBV30|TRBJ1-4
AWSIGSTTATNEKLF
>TRBV25-1|TRBJ2-7
ASSDNRGPYEQY
>TRBV9|TRBJ2-5
ASSVGAHGLAGGLGETQY
>TRBV30|TRBJ2-7
AWRALTNNLVY
>TRBV7-3|TRBJ2-1
ASSGGFGNNEQF
>TRBV5-6|TRBJ1-2
ASSPEHRTALYGYT
>TRBV28|TRBJ2-1
ASSLQGQGYNEQF
>TRBV28|TRBJ2-7
ASSLPQISYEQY
>TRBV19|TRBJ1-6
ASTSSYNSPLH
>TRBV7-2|TRBJ2-3
ASSRGGAADTQY
>TRBV5-1|TRBJ2-2
ASSLSRTGAGELF
>TRBV28|TRBJ1-4
ASSPTGVTTNEKLF
>TRBV7-9|TRBJ1-6
ASSREQGAGNSPLH
>TRBV7-9|TRBJ2-7
ASSLIVAEQY
>TRBV9|TRBJ1-2
ASSDLGQGVEFGYT
>TRBV5-6|TRBJ1-3
ASSVGGVGNTIY
>TRBV7-2|TRBJ1-5
ASSEGTGNQPQH
>TRBV5-6|TRBJ1-2
ASSFRPDGENGRVT
>TRBV7-3|TRBJ2-1
ASSELAGGPSEQF
>TRBV10-3|TRBJ2-5
ATVPGLVGETQY
>TRBV28|TRBJ2-1
ASTTRLAGDPNSYNEQF
>TRBV5-4|TRBJ1-6
ASSLGPQGGTSPLH
>TRBV10-2|TRBJ1-2
ASSRGGNGYT
>TRBV6-5|TRBJ1-4
AAHGRGQGSEKLF
>TRBV4-3|TRBJ1-5
ASSQGQGGQPQH
>TRBV29-1|TRBJ1-4
SAKNEKLF
>TRBV28|TRBJ2-1
ASTDSYNEQF
>TRBV30|TRBJ2-1
AWCGSFYNEQF
>TRBV11-3|TRBJ2-7
ASSFGREDIEQY
>TRBV7-9|TRBJ1-3
ASSLAGSGNTIY
>TRBV12-2|TRBJ2-7
ASRLPRQGGTYEQY
>TRBV7-8|TRBJ2-5
ASSTPSGGRTQY
>TRBV11-3|TRBJ2-2
ASSPRRTSGILTNTGELF
>TRBV11-2|TRBJ2-3
ASSLIRDTDTQY
>TRBV6-1|TRBJ1-2
ASSEEAGAGYT
>TRBV6-5|TRBJ1-2
ASSLAGQGHYGYT
>TRBV9|TRBJ2-2
ASSVSGRRANTGELF
>TRBV9|TRBJ2-5
ASSSTSGGLETQY
>TRBV18|TRBJ2-2
ASSPLDQNTGELF
>TRBV30|TRBJ1-2
AWSYGGNLLGGYT
>TRBV29-1|TRBJ1-1
SVEGNTEAF
>TRBV6-5|TRBJ1-3
ASRNSLSGNTIY
>TRBV9|TRBJ2-1
ASNRGGLSYNEQF
>TRBV5-1|TRBJ1-2
ASSSVQGAYGYT
>TRBV6-5|TRBJ2-7
ASTQTRGSYEQY
>TRBV7-9|TRBJ2-1
ASSFGERHEQF